Listed below are T cell receptor beta chains from one sample, sequenced in a study of blood T cell repertoires in COVID-19. The method was immunoSEQ multiplex PCR; TCRdb's version includes in-frame clones alone and lacks a portion of them. The sample has about 250,000 clones; under 90% are singletons. Sequencing was performed on PBMCs or T cells enriched from blood (not recorded which). The receptors originated from a woman aged 25 to 45 with acute COVID-19. Both conserved end residues are part of each CDR3. A D gene is named only where the DNA matches it firmly. Where a row states a size, it is once, few, many or the class of an expanded clone; other rows omit it.

TRBJ1-5,-,-,TRBV21-1,TGTGCCAGCAGCCCGATTACAGGGCGAAGAAGAGGACAGCCCCAGCATTTT,CASSPITGRRRGQPQHF
TRBJ1-5,-,-,TRBV5-6,TGTGCCAGCAGCTTGGGCAGGGGCCAGCCCCAGCATTTT,CASSLGRGQPQHF
TRBJ1-2,-,TRBD1,TRBV20-1,TGCAGTGCTAGCGACAGGGGCGGCTACACCTTC,CSASDRGGYTF
TRBJ1-5,-,-,TRBV19,TGTGCCAGTAGTATTTGGAGGGATAGCAATCAGCCCCAGCATTTT,CASSIWRDSNQPQHF
TRBJ2-1,-,-,TRBV14,TGTGCCAGCAGCCAAAGGGGACTGATTTCCTACAATGAGCAGTTCTTC,CASSQRGLISYNEQFF
TRBJ1-2,-,TRBD1,TRBV2,TGTGCCAGCAGTGACTCCCTGACAGGGGGTATTAACTATGGCTACACCTTC,CASSDSLTGGINYGYTF
TRBJ1-4,-,TRBD1,TRBV9,TGTGCCAGCAGCGCTACCGGGACAGCAGACGAAAAACTGTTTTTT,CASSATGTADEKLFF
TRBJ1-4,once,-,TRBV5-1,TGCGCCAGCAGCTTAAGTCAGGGATCGGAAAAACTGTTTTTT,CASSLSQGSEKLFF
TRBJ2-1,-,TRBD2,TRBV28,TGTGCCAGCAGCAGGACTAGCGGGGGGTCGAGCTCCTACAATGAGCAGTTCTTC,CASSRTSGGSSSYNEQFF
TRBJ1-5,-,-,TRBV30,TGTGCCTGGAGTTACAAGAATCAGCCCCAGCATTTT,CAWSYKNQPQHF
TRBJ1-2,-,-,TRBV4-1,TGCGCCAGCAGCCCCCGGGACTGGGATAACTATGGCTACACCTTC,CASSPRDWDNYGYTF
TRBJ1-5,once,-,TRBV28,TGTGCCAGCAGGGCCCTAGTAAGGGGGAATCAGCCCCAGCATTTT,CASRALVRGNQPQHF
TRBJ2-7,-,-,TRBV19,TGTGCCAGTAGTCCCAAGCCCGGGACTTCATTCTCCTACGAGCAGTACTTC,CASSPKPGTSFSYEQYF
TRBJ1-1,-,TRBD1,TRBV18,TGTGCCAGCTCACCACGGACAGGGCACCCGAACACTGAAGCTTTCTTT,CASSPRTGHPNTEAFF
TRBJ1-2,few,TRBD1,TRBV2,TGTGCCAGCAGTTGGGACAGGGATGGCGGCTACACCTTC,CASSWDRDGGYTF
TRBJ2-3,once,-,TRBV10-1,TGCGCCAGCAGTGAAAATTTGGCTGTGGATACGCAGTATTTT,CASSENLAVDTQYF
TRBJ2-5,-,-,TRBV19,TGTGCCAGTAGTATACCGACGACACGTGGAGAGACCCAGTACTTC,CASSIPTTRGETQYF
TRBJ1-2,-,-,TRBV7-9,TGTGCCAGCAGCTTCCCAGGGTTCGGTGGCTACACCTTC,CASSFPGFGGYTF
TRBJ1-6,-,TRBD1,TRBV10-3,TGTGCCATCAGGGGGGGACAGGGGGTTAATTCACCCCTCCACTTT,CAIRGGQGVNSPLHF
TRBJ2-2,-,TRBD2,TRBV10-3,TGTGCCATCAAGGGACTAGCGGGGGGTCCGAACACCGGGGAGCTGTTTTTT,CAIKGLAGGPNTGELFF
TRBJ1-6,-,-,TRBV3-1/TRBV3-2,TGTGCCAGCAGCCCTGGCCTGGGGGGCTATAATTCACCCCTCCACTTT,CASSPGLGGYNSPLHF
TRBJ1-4,few,TRBD1,TRBV2,TGTGCCAGCAGCGTTACAGGGGCAACTAATGAAAAACTGTTTTTT,CASSVTGATNEKLFF
TRBJ2-5,-,-,TRBV5-6,TGTGCCAGCAGCTGGCTACTAGTGGAGACCCAGTACTTC,CASSWLLVETQYF
TRBJ2-4,-,-,TRBV6-2/TRBV6-3,TGTGCCAGCACCCCAGGGAGGAAAAACATTCAGTACTTC,CASTPGRKNIQYF
TRBJ1-6,-,TRBD1,TRBV7-9,TGTGCCAGCAGCTCTCGACAGGGCCCGGGTTCACCCCTCCACTTT,CASSSRQGPGSPLHF
TRBJ1-1,-,TRBD1,TRBV2,TGTGCCAGCAGCAGGGGGGACACTGAAGCTTTCTTT,CASSRGDTEAFF
TRBJ1-6,-,-,TRBV5-4,TGTGCCAGCATCAGGACGGCCGGGGGTTCACCCCTCCACTTT,CASIRTAGGSPLHF
TRBJ1-4,-,-,TRBV5-5,TGTGCCAGCAGTATAATTGTGACAACAACTAATGAAAAACTGTTTTTT,CASSIIVTTTNEKLFF
TRBJ2-6,-,-,TRBV21-1,TGTGCCAGCAGCAGACGTCCATCGGGCTCTGGGGCCAACGTCCTGACTTTC,CASSRRPSGSGANVLTF
TRBJ2-7,-,-,TRBV29-1,TGCAGCGTTGGACAGTCAGGATACGAGCAGTACTTC,CSVGQSGYEQYF
TRBJ1-6,once,TRBD1,TRBV11-2,TGTGCCAGCAGTCGGGACAGGGTAAATTCACCCCTCCACTTT,CASSRDRVNSPLHF
TRBJ2-3,-,-,TRBV7-2,TGTGCCAGCAGCTCCTCCGGGGGTAGCACAGATACGCAGTATTTT,CASSSSGGSTDTQYF
TRBJ2-1,-,TRBD2,TRBV11-2,TGTGCCAGCAGCCCCGGGACGGGGGGGGGCACCAATGAGCAGTTCTTC,CASSPGTGGGTNEQFF
TRBJ2-7,-,-,TRBV21-1,TGTGCCAGCAGCAAAGGAGGACTAGCGCGCGGCCCCTACGAGCAGTACTTC,CASSKGGLARGPYEQYF
TRBJ1-1,-,-,TRBV28,TGTGCCAGCAGACGACAGGAAATAAGGACTGAAGCTTTCTTT,CASRRQEIRTEAFF
TRBJ1-2,-,TRBD1,TRBV7-2,TGTGCCAGCAGCTTGGGACAGGGTAATGGCTACACCTTC,CASSLGQGNGYTF
TRBJ2-1,-,-,TRBV7-7,TGTGCCAGCAGCTTATCCCCCATCACCTACAATGAGCAGTTCTTC,CASSLSPITYNEQFF
TRBJ1-1,-,-,TRBV9,TGTGCCAGCAGCACAGGGACCCCCTCCAACACTGAAGCTTTCTTT,CASSTGTPSNTEAFF
TRBJ2-7,-,TRBD1,TRBV10-2,TGCGCCAGCCGGGACAGGCACTACGAGCAGTACTTC,CASRDRHYEQYF
TRBJ1-6,-,-,TRBV28,TGTGCCAGCAGCAACCCCCAGGGTCGGCCCATCGGTTCACCCCTCCACTTT,CASSNPQGRPIGSPLHF
TRBJ1-6,once,TRBD1,TRBV5-6,TGTGCCAGCAGGTCCACCGGGACAGGGCGCCCCCTCCACTTT,CASRSTGTGRPLHF
TRBJ2-5,-,TRBD2,TRBV28,TGTGCCAGCAGTTCCCCAGGACTAGCGGGGCAAAGAGGGGAGACCCAGTACTTC,CASSSPGLAGQRGETQYF
TRBJ2-7,-,-,TRBV3-1/TRBV3-2,TGTGCCAGCAGCCAATCGTCAGGGGTCCCAACCGAGCAGTACTTC,CASSQSSGVPTEQYF
TRBJ1-5,-,-,TRBV15,TGTGCCACCAGCAGAGACAGGGTCGGTCAGCCCCAGCATTTT,CATSRDRVGQPQHF
TRBJ1-2,once,TRBD1,TRBV10-3,TGTGCCATCAGTGACTCCGGGACAGGGGGGAACTATGGCTACACCTTC,CAISDSGTGGNYGYTF
TRBJ1-5,-,TRBD1,TRBV4-1,TGCGCCAGCAGCGTTGGGACAGGGAGCAATCAGCCCCAGCATTTT,CASSVGTGSNQPQHF
TRBJ2-7,once,TRBD1,TRBV24-1,TGTGCCACCAGCGCTGGGACAGGAAGCTACGAGCAGTACTTC,CATSAGTGSYEQYF
TRBJ2-3,-,TRBD2,TRBV10-1,TGCGCCAGCAGTGAGATGGCTAGCGGGCCCCATTGGACGCAGTATTTT,CASSEMASGPHWTQYF
TRBJ1-2,-,TRBD1,TRBV5-1,TGCGCCAGCAGCCCAGAAACACAGGGGAGGTATGGCTACACCTTC,CASSPETQGRYGYTF
TRBJ1-2,-,TRBD1,TRBV25-1,TGTGCCAGCAGTGGCGTCCGGGACAGCAAATTCTATGGCTACACCTTC,CASSGVRDSKFYGYTF
TRBJ1-4,once,TRBD1,TRBV30,TGTGCCTGCCACCGGACAGGGGGAATCGAAGAACTGTTTTTT,CACHRTGGIEELFF
TRBJ2-2,-,-,TRBV18,TGTGCCAGCGGACAGGGCGGGGGCACCGGGGAGCTGTTTTTT,CASGQGGGTGELFF
TRBJ1-5,-,-,TRBV12-2,TGTGCAAGTCGCCGATCCCCGCGCGGGACAGGGGATTATCAGCCCCAGCATTTT,CASRRSPRGTGDYQPQHF